This T cell receptor (beta chain) appears in the sequencing data of a study of Siglec-9 on CD8 T cells in melanoma (dated by TCRdb to between 2019 and 2020). A note on the overall study: Siglec-9 expression on CD8+ T cells and the role of Siglec-9 in regulating T cells in the melanoma tumor microenvironment were investigated in the study. The paper as a whole reports these results and caveats: Siglec-9 was reported to mark and regulate an effector memory CD8+ T-cell subset that appeared to accumulate within melanoma tumors.

The library was generated by the immunoSEQ multiplex PCR assay. TCRdb retrieved this table from immuneACCESS and kept in-frame rearrangements only. Not all clones are present; in checked studies, unresolved V genes account for under half, and no reason is known for the remainder. Across this sample there are some 37,000 clones, with roughly four fifths seen only once. The top ten constitute more than 1.5% of the sample. Notes on this clone: The antigen it recognizes is unknown. No much larger clone exists at a distance of one base, and base qualities are not known.

From the cysteine through the phenylalanine, the CDR3 covers 15 amino acids. Only CDR3 DNA remains: 45 bases, in frame from the first base. V loses 0 bases at its end and J loses 6 bases; junction bases beyond the gene matches: 7. According to the germline V gene, CDR1 reads SGHNT and CDR2 reads YENEEA. Input material: Siglec-9- CD8+ T cells sorted from blood. Read against the paper, the sample's cell subset or site label means: CD8 T cells lacking Siglec-9. This clonotype was sampled from a human donor in good health. The rearrangement joined TRBV11-3 to TRBJ2-7; TRBD1 lines up with 8 middle nucleotides. The CDR3 region has the sequence CASSLDRAGGREQYF. The nucleotides read TGTGCCAGCAGCTTAGATCGGGCAGGGGGCCGCGAGCAGTACTTC.